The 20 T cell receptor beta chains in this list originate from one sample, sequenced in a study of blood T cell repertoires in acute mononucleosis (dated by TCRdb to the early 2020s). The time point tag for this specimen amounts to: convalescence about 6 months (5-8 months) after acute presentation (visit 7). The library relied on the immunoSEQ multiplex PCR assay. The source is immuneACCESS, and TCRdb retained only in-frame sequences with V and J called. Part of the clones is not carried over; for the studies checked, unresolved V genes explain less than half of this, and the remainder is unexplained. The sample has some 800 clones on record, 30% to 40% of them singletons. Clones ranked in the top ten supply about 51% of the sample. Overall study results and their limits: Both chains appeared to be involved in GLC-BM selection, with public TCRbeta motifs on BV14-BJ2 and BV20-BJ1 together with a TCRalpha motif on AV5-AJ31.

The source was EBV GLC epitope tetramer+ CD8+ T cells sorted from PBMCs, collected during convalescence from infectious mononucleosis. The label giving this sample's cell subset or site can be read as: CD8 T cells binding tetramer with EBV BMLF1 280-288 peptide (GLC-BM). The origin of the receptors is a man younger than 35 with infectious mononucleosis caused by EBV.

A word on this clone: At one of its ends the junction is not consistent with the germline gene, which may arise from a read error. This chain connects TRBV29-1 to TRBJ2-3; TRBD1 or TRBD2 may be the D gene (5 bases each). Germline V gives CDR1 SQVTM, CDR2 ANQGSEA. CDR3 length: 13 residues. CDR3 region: CCVAGTRTDSQFF. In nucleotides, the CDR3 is TGCTGCGTTGCCGGGACCCGCACAGATTCGCAGTTTTTT.

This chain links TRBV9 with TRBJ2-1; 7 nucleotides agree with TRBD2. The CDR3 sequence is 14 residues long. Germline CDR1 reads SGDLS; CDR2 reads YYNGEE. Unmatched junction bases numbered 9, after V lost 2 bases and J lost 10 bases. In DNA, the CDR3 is TGTGCCAGCAGCGTCTATCATGGGGGGGTGGAGCAGTTCTTC. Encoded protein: CASSVYHGGVEQFF.

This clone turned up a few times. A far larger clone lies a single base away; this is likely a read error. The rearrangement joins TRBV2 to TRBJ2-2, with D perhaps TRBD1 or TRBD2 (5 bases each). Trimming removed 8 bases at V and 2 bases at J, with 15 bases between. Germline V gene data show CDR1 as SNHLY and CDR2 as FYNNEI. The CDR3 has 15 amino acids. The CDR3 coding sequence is TGTGCCAGCCAGATCGGGACGGTAAACACCGGGGAGCTGTTTTTT. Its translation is CASQIGTVNTGELFF.

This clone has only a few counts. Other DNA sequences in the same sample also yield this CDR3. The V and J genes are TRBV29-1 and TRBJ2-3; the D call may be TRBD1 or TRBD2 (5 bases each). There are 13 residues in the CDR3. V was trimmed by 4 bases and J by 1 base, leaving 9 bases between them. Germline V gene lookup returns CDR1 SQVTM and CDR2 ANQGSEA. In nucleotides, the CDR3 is TGCAGCGTTGCGGGGACGCGCACAGATACGCAGTATTTT. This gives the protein CSVAGTRTDTQYF.

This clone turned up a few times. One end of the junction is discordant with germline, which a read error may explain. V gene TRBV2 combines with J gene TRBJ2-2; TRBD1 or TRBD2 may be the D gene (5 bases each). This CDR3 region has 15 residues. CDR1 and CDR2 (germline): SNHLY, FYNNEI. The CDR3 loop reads CASLNGTVNSGELFF. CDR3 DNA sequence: TGTGCCAGCCTGAACGGGACGGTAAACAGCGGGGAGCTGTTTTTT.

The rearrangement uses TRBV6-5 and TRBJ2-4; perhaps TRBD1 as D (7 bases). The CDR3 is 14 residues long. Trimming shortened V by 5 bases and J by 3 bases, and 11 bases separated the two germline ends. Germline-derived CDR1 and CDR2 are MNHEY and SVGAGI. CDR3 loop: CASSAQGGKNIQYF. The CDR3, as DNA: TGTGCCAGCAGTGCTCAGGGGGGCAAAAACATTCAGTACTTC.

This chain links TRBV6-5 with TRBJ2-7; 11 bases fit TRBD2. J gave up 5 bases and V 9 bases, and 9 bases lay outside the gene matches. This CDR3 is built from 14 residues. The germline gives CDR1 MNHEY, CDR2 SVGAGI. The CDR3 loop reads CASRYGTSGHEQYF. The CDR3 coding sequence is TGTGCCAGTAGATACGGGACTAGCGGCCACGAGCAGTACTTC.

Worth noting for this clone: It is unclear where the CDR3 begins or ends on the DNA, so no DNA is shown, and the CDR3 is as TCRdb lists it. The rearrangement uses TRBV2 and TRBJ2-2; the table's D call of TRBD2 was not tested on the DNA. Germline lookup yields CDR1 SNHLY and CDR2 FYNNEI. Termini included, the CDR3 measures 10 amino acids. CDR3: CASQNGSCFF.

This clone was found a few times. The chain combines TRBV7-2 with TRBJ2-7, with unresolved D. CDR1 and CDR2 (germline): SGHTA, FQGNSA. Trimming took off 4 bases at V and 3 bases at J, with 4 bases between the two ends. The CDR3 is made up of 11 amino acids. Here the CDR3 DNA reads TGTGCCAGCAGCTCTGACTACGAGCAGTACTTC. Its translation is CASSSDYEQYF.

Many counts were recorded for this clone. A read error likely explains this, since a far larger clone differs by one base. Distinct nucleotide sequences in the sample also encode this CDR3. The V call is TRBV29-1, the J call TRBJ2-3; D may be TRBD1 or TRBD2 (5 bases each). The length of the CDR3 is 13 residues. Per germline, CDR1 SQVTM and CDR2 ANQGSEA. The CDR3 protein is CCVAGTRTDTQYF. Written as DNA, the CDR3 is TGCTGCGTTGCCGGGACCCGCACAGATACGCAGTATTTT.

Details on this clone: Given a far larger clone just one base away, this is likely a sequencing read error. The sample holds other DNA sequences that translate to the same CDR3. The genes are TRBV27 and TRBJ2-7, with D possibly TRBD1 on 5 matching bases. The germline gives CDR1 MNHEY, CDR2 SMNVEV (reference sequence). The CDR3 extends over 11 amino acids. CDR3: CACSLGDEQYF. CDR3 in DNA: TGTGCCTGCAGTTTAGGGGACGAGCAGTACTTC.

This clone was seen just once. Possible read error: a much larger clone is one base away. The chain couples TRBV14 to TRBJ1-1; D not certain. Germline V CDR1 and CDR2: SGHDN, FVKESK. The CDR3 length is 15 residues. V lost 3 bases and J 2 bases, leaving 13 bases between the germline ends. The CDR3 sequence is CASSQARALNTEAFF. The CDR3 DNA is TGTGCCAGCAGCCAGGCAAGAGCCCTTAACACTGAAGCTTTCTTT.

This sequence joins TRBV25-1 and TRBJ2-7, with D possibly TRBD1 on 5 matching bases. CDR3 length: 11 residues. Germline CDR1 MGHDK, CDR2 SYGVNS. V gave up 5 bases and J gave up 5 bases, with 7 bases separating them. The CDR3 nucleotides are TGTGCCAGCAGTTTAGGGGACGAGCAGTACTTC. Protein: CASSLGDEQYF.

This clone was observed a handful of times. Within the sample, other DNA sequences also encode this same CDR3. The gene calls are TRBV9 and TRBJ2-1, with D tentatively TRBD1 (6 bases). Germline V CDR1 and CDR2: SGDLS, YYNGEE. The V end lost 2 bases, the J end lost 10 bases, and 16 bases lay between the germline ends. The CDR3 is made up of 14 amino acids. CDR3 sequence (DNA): TGTGCCAGCAGCGTCTATCATGGGGGCGGGGAGCAGTTCTTC. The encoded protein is CASSVYHGGGEQFF.

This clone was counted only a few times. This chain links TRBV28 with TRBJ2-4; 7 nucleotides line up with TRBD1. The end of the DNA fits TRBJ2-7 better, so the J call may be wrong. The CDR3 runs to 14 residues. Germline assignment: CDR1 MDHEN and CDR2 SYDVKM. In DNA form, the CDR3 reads TGTGCCAGCAGTCTCCAACCGACAGGGCCCGAGCAGTACTTC. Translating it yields CASSLQPTGPEQYF.

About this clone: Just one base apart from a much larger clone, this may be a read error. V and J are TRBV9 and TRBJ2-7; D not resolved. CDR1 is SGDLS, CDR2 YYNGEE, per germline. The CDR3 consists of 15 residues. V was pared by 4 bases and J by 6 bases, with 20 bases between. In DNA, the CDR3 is TGTGCCAGCAGCTTAAGTTCTGTGGGTAGACTCGAGCAGTACTTC. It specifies CASSLSSVGRLEQYF. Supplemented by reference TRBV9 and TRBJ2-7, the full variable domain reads DSGVTQTPKHLITATGQRVTLRCSPRSGDLSVYWYQQSLDQGLQFLIQYYNGEERAKGNILERFSAQQFPDLHSELNLSSLELGDSALYFCASSLSSVGRLEQYFGPGTRLTVT.

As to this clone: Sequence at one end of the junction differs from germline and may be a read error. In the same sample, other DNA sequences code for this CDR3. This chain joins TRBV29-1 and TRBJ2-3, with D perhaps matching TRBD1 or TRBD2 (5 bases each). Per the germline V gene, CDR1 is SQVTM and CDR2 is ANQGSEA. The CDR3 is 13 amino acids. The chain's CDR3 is CSVAGTRTYTHFF. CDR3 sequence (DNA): TGCAGCGTTGCCGGGACCCGCACATATACGCATTTTTTT.

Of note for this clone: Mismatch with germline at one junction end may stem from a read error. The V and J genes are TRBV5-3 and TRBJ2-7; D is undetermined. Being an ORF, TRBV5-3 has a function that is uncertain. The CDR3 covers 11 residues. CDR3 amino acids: CASSSDYEQYF. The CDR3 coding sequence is TGTGCCAGCAGCTCTGACTACGAGCAGTACTTC.

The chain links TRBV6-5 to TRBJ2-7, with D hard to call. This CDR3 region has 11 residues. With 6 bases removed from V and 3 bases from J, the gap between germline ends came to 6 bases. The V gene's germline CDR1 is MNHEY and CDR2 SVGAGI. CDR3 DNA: TGTGCCAGCAGCTCTGACTACGAGCAGTACTTC. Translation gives CASSSDYEQYF.

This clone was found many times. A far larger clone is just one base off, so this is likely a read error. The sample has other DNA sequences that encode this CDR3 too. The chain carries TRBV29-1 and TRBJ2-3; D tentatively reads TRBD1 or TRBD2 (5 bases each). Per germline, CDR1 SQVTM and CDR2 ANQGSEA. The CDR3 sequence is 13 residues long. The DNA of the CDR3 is TGCAGCGTTGCCGGGACCCGCACATATACGCAGTATTTT. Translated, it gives CSVAGTRTYTQYF.